At least ten counts were recorded for the clone carrying this TCR beta chain. Its target is not known. TCRdb independently ran MiXCR on the reads; one entry per CDR3 protein. The table includes 300,000 to 400,000 distinct CDR3 sequences, 15% to 20% detected once. The data were obtained in a study of T cell repertoires in cytomegalovirus infection. Across the whole study: Shared public TCR beta signatures pointed to both CMV infection and a matching HLA type. Study-level results: The study found HLA-C-restricted CMV-specific TCR beta clonotypes dominating the ex vivo response. The study identified carriers of CMV plus the relevant HLA from cumulative public TCR beta family frequency.

The CDR3 totals 15 residues. Germline V gene data show CDR1 as MNHEY and CDR2 as SVGAGI. V was trimmed by 6 bases and J by 10 bases, leaving 19 bases between them. The genes are TRBV6-5 and TRBJ1-6, with D possibly matching TRBD1 (6 bases). Sequenced input: PBMCs. The sequence was collected from a human donor in good health (CMV status not recorded). Some clones in this sample may be carry-over from other donors' samples. As DNA, the CDR3 is TGTGCCAGCAGCCAAACGTGGGGGGCACGGTCACCCCTCCACTTT. Translating gives CASSQTWGARSPLHF.